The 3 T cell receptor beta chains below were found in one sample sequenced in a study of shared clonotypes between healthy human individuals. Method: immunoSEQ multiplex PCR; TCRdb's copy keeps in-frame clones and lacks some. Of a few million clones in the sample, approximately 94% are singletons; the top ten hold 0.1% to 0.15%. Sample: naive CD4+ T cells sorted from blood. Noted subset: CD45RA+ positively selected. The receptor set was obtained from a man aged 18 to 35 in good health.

As DNA, the CDR3 is TGTGCCAGTAGTATCGGCAGGGATATTGGGGCCGGGGAGCTGTTTTTT. Its protein is CASSIGRDIGAGELFF. The rearrangement uses TRBV19 and TRBJ2-2, with D maybe TRBD1 (5 bases). The CDR3 loop spans 16 amino acids. Trimming removed 3 bases from V and 6 bases from J, with 17 bases in between. Germline V gene data show CDR1 as LNHDA and CDR2 as SQIVND (reference sequence). Full variable domain (missing parts from reference TRBV19 and TRBJ2-2): DGGITQSPKYLFRKEGQNVTLSCEQNLNHDAMYWYRQDPGQGLRLIYYSQIVNDFQKGDIAEGYSVSREKKESFPLTVTSAQKNPTAFYLCASSIGRDIGAGELFFGEGSRLTVL.

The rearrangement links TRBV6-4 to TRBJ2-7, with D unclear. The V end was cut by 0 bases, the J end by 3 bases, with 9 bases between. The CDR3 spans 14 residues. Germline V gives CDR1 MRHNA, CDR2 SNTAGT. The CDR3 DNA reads TGTGCCAGCAGTGACTCTAAAACAGACTACGAGCAGTACTTC. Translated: CASSDSKTDYEQYF.

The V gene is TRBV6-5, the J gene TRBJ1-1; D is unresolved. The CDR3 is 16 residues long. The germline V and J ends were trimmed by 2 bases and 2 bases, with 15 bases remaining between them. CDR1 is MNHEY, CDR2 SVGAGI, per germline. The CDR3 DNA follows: TGTGCCAGCAGTTACGGGCGTTCTCCTTACAACACTGAAGCTTTCTTT. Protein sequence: CASSYGRSPYNTEAFF.